The subject of this entry is one TCR beta chain. This sample was taken from a study of shared clonotypes between healthy human individuals. Assay execution took place at the deep level. Some clones are missing from TCRdb's copy, which holds only in-frame ones; the method was immunoSEQ multiplex PCR. This repertoire shows 100,000 to 120,000 clones, more than 65% found once; its top ten account for 20% to 25%. CDR1 SNHLY and CDR2 FYNNEI come from the germline V gene. The length of the CDR3 is 14 residues. With 2 bases clipped from V and 5 bases from J, the junction kept 6 bases outside the gene matches.

This sequence originates from a woman aged 25 to 39 in good health. The chain recombines TRBV2 with TRBJ2-7, with 7 bases aligning to TRBD2. Sequenced: memory CD8+ T cells sorted from blood. Subset here: CD45RO+ cells pooled with CCR7-negative TemRA cells. CDR3 nucleotide sequence: TGTGCCAGCAGTGAATTTGCGGGAGTGAACGAGCAGTACTTC. Protein product: CASSEFAGVNEQYF.